This entry is about one T cell receptor (beta chain). Antigen: not known. This record comes from a study of T cell repertoires in cytomegalovirus infection. The wider study: Shared public TCR beta signatures pointed to both CMV infection and a matching HLA type. General study findings and limits: Predominance within the ex vivo response was attributable to HLA-C-restricted CMV-specific TCR beta clonotypes.

CDR3 length equals 15 residues. V lost 6 bases and J 3 bases, leaving 14 bases between the germline ends. Germline V gene data show CDR1 as MNHEY and CDR2 as SVGAGI. TCRdb re-called the reads with MiXCR, one entry per CDR3 protein. The top ten clones hold around 2.6% of a sample with some 700,000 distinct CDR3 sequences, 35% to 45% of them seen once. V usage is TRBV6-5 and J usage is TRBJ2-2; D tentatively reads TRBD1 or TRBD2 (6 bases each). This clonotype was sampled from a human donor in good health (CMV status not recorded). Some clones in this sample may be carry-over from other donors' samples. Material for sequencing was PBMCs. CDR3 in DNA: TGTGCCAGCAGCCGGGGGCGGGGATACACCGGGGAGCTGTTTTTT. Protein product: CASSRGRGYTGELFF.